One and the same sample provided the 27 T cell receptor beta chains below, sequenced in a study of control samples from healthy donors and cancer patients. Using immunoSEQ multiplex PCR, the repertoire was profiled, and TCRdb retains in-frame clones only, with some absent. Of over 100,000 clones listed, about nine tenths are singletons. The sample taken for sequencing was blood. The receptors derive from a human donor in good health. The donor label of this sample is uncertain.

The chain recombines TRBV7-9 with TRBJ2-7; D unclear. Looked up from germline, CDR1 is SEHNR and CDR2 is FQNEAQ (reference sequence). The CDR3 runs 16 residues. Trimming pared 1 base from V and 0 bases from J, leaving 13 bases between. The CDR3 loop reads CASSLVPGTSSYEQYF. The CDR3 DNA sequence: TGTGCCAGCAGCTTAGTGCCCGGAACGTCCTCCTACGAGCAGTACTTC.

The chain combines TRBV11-3 with TRBJ2-3; 9 nucleotides align to TRBD1. The CDR3 is made up of 15 amino acids. The V segment lost 6 bases and the J segment 0 bases; nucleotides outside the gene matches: 4. From germline, CDR1 is SGHNT and CDR2 YENEEA. CDR3 amino acids: CASSLQGASTDTQYF. The CDR3 DNA reads as TGTGCCAGCAGTTTACAGGGGGCTAGCACAGATACGCAGTATTTT.

The chain is built from TRBV5-1 and TRBJ2-3; maybe TRBD2 (5 bases). The CDR3 spans 16 residues. V was clipped by 0 bases and J by 0 bases, with 11 bases between them. From germline, CDR1 is SGHRS and CDR2 YFSETQ. This chain's CDR3 is CASSLGPLGSTDTQYF. The CDR3 coding sequence is TGCGCCAGCAGCTTGGGGCCACTAGGTAGCACAGATACGCAGTATTTT. The full variable domain, rest sourced from reference TRBV5-1 and TRBJ2-3, is KAGVTQTPRYLIKTRGQQVTLSCSPISGHRSVSWYQQTPGQGLQFLFEYFSETQRNKGNFPGRFSGRQFSNSRSEMNVSTLELGDSALYLCASSLGPLGSTDTQYFGPGTRLTVL.

The chain uses TRBV5-1 and TRBJ1-1, with 8 bases fitting TRBD1. The CDR3 consists of 14 residues. The V segment lost 0 bases and the J segment 6 bases; nucleotides outside the gene matches: 4. CDR1 is SGHRS and CDR2 is YFSETQ in the germline V gene. The CDR3 nucleotides read TGCGCCAGCAGCTTGGTGGGACAGGAGGCTGAAGCTTTCTTT. It codes for CASSLVGQEAEAFF. Full variable domain (outside the CDR3, taken from reference TRBV5-1 and TRBJ1-1): KAGVTQTPRYLIKTRGQQVTLSCSPISGHRSVSWYQQTPGQGLQFLFEYFSETQRNKGNFPGRFSGRQFSNSRSEMNVSTLELGDSALYLCASSLVGQEAEAFFGQGTRLTVV.

The rearrangement links TRBV20-1 to TRBJ1-3; D is unresolved. The CDR3 is 14 residues long. Trimming removed 3 bases at V and 0 bases at J, with 9 bases between. Germline V lookup: CDR1 DFQATT, CDR2 SNEGSKA (reference sequence). The CDR3 region has the DNA TGCAGTGCTAGTAGTCAGGACTCTGGAAACACCATATATTTT. Its translation: CSASSQDSGNTIYF.

The CDR3 coding sequence is TGTGCCAGCATCCAGACAGGGCCCGGGGAGCTGTTTTTT. Protein: CASIQTGPGELFF. The V gene is TRBV6-5, the J gene TRBJ2-2; 7 bases map to TRBD1. CDR3 length: 13 residues. The germline CDR1 and CDR2 sequences are MNHEY and SVGAGI. The ends lost 7 bases at V and 6 bases at J; junction bases unmatched: 5.

The chain recombines TRBV3-1 (or the pseudogene TRBV3-2) with TRBJ1-2; tentative D call: TRBD1 (5 bases). CDR1 and CDR2 from the germline V gene are LGHDT and YNNKEL (reference sequence). V shed 4 bases and J shed 4 bases, with 16 bases lying between them. This CDR3 has 15 amino acids. DNA for the CDR3: TGTGCCAGCAGCCCCTCATCCGGGGGGAGCTATGGCTACACCTTC. Encoded protein: CASSPSSGGSYGYTF.

V and J are TRBV11-2 and TRBJ1-2, with TRBD1 as a possible D gene (6 bases). The V and J ends lost 5 bases and 4 bases respectively, with 14 bases between them. This CDR3 comprises 14 residues. Germline values: CDR1 SGHAT, CDR2 FQNNGV. CDR3 coding DNA: TGTGCCAGCAGCCCTCGACAGGAGGCCTATGGCTACACCTTC. It specifies CASSPRQEAYGYTF.

The genes are TRBV10-2 and TRBJ2-7; 10 bases map to TRBD1. CDR3 size: 15 residues. The V gene end was trimmed by 6 bases and the J gene end by 3 bases; junction bases not matched to a gene: 8. The germline V gene has CDR1 WSHSY and CDR2 SAAADI. CDR3: CASRDGTGAFYEQYF. CDR3 in DNA: TGCGCCAGCAGGGACGGGACAGGGGCGTTCTACGAGCAGTACTTC.

The genes are TRBV11-1 and TRBJ1-5; D gene uncertain. Germline V gene lookup returns CDR1 SGHAT and CDR2 FQDESV (reference sequence). Trimming shortened V by 0 bases and J by 6 bases, and 6 bases separated the two germline ends. The CDR3 is 13 residues long. In DNA, the CDR3 is TGTGCCAGCAGCTTAGCAGTGGGTCAGCCCCAGCATTTT. Protein: CASSLAVGQPQHF.

This chain links TRBV5-1 with TRBJ2-5; 9 nucleotides agree with TRBD2. The ends lost 4 bases at V and 5 bases at J; junction bases unmatched: 9. CDR3 length: 15 amino acids. CDR1 is SGHRS, CDR2 YFSETQ, per germline. The DNA for the CDR3 is TGCGCCAGCAGCCCGCGGGGGGGCCGGGGTGAGACCCAGTACTTC. Amino acid sequence: CASSPRGGRGETQYF.

This chain connects TRBV2 to TRBJ1-1, with a weak D call TRBD1 (5 bases). The V gene's germline CDR1 is SNHLY and CDR2 FYNNEI. The CDR3 loop spans 14 amino acids. V gave up 0 bases and J gave up 6 bases, with 11 bases separating them. The CDR3 loop reads CASSEATPGSEAFF. DNA of the CDR3: TGTGCCAGCAGTGAAGCGACCCCAGGGTCTGAAGCTTTCTTT.

The chain employs TRBV5-5 and TRBJ1-6; possibly TRBD1 for D (5 bases). This CDR3 has 16 amino acids. Germline CDR1 is SGHKS and CDR2 is YYEKEE (reference sequence). The V end lost 3 bases, the J end lost 9 bases, and 19 bases lay between the germline ends. Here the CDR3 DNA reads TGTGCCAGCAGCTCCGGCTCCGGGACTGGCTCTTCACCCCTCCACTTT. It codes for CASSSGSGTGSSPLHF.

The CDR3 DNA is TGTGCCAGCAGCCGCGGACAGACGAACACCGGGGAGCTGTTTTTT. Encoded protein: CASSRGQTNTGELFF. The chain joins TRBV27 to TRBJ2-2, with D possibly matching TRBD1 (6 bases). The CDR3 extends over 15 amino acids. Per germline, CDR1 MNHEY and CDR2 SMNVEV (reference sequence). Trimming removed 6 bases from V and 0 bases from J, with 11 bases in between.

The chain has TRBV19 and TRBJ2-4, with 8 bases matching TRBD2. Trimming cost V 1 base and J 5 bases; bases outside gene matches: 7. The V gene's germline CDR1 is LNHDA and CDR2 SQIVND (reference sequence). The CDR3 is made up of 16 amino acids. The CDR3 sequence: CASSIGLGGGENIQYF. The DNA of the CDR3 is TGTGCCAGTAGTATAGGGCTCGGGGGGGGAGAAAACATTCAGTACTTC.

The table lists this clone with a count of one. The V gene is TRBV15, the J gene TRBJ1-1; TRBD1 is a possible D gene (5 bases). Per germline, CDR1 LNHNV and CDR2 YYDKDF (reference sequence). Between the trimmed V and J ends, which lost 6 bases and 5 bases, there was a span of 16 bases. The CDR3 consists of 14 residues. CDR3 DNA: TGTGCCACCAGGGGGCGAGGAGGAGGGACTGAAGCTTTCTTT. It specifies CATRGRGGGTEAFF.

V gene TRBV30 combines with J gene TRBJ2-2; weak D call: TRBD1 (5 bases). Germline V gives CDR1 GTSNPN, CDR2 SVGIG (reference sequence). This CDR3 contains 15 residues. The V end was cut by 1 base, the J end by 7 bases, with 16 bases between. CDR3 amino acids: CAWSALVGARGELFF. The CDR3 bases are TGTGCCTGGAGTGCTTTGGTAGGGGCTCGCGGGGAGCTGTTTTTT.

CDR3 coding DNA: TGTGCCAGCAGTTACTCATCGTCACCCCTCCACTTT. Its translation is CASSYSSSPLHF. The chain carries TRBV6-5 and TRBJ1-6; D unresolved. The V and J ends lost 0 bases and 10 bases respectively, with 4 bases between them. The germline V gene has CDR1 MNHEY and CDR2 SVGAGI. The CDR3 is made up of 12 amino acids.

The rearrangement joins TRBV19 to TRBJ1-1; D gene unclear. CDR1 is LNHDA and CDR2 is SQIVND in the germline V gene (reference sequence). Trimming shortened V by 5 bases and J by 6 bases, and 16 bases separated the two germline ends. This CDR3 contains 14 residues. CDR3 nucleotide sequence: TGTGCCAGTAGTCCCCCGGGTGGGAGGGCTGAAGCTTTCTTT. This sequence encodes CASSPPGGRAEAFF.

The rearrangement uses TRBV19 and TRBJ1-4; maybe TRBD1 (5 bases). CDR3 length: 14 residues. The germline gives CDR1 LNHDA, CDR2 SQIVND (reference sequence). V lost 6 bases and J 3 bases, leaving 11 bases between the germline ends. CDR3 in amino acids: CASRGRAPNEKLFF. DNA of the CDR3: TGTGCCAGTAGGGGCAGGGCCCCTAATGAAAAACTGTTTTTT.

This chain joins TRBV27 and TRBJ2-7; D remains ambiguous. CDR3 size: 12 residues. V gave up 2 bases and J gave up 2 bases, with 4 bases separating them. Germline loops: CDR1 MNHEY, CDR2 SMNVEV (reference sequence). As DNA, the CDR3 is TGTGCCAGCAGTTTAACACCCTACGAGCAGTACTTC. Translated, it gives CASSLTPYEQYF.

The genes are TRBV13 and TRBJ2-1; D remains unclear. CDR3 length: 12 amino acids. The germline V gene has CDR1 PRHDT and CDR2 FYEKMQ (reference sequence). V lost 5 bases to trimming and J lost 3 bases, with 5 bases between them. As DNA, the CDR3 is TGTGCCAGCAGCCTCCTCTACAATGAGCAGTTCTTC. Its translation is CASSLLYNEQFF.

The chain is built from TRBV4-1 and TRBJ1-5, with D maybe TRBD1 (5 bases). Trimming removed 0 bases from V and 7 bases from J, with 13 bases in between. The CDR3 has 15 amino acids. Germline-derived CDR1 and CDR2 are MGHRA and YSYEKL. CDR3 loop: CASSQEVTGDQPQHF. The CDR3 DNA reads as TGCGCCAGCAGCCAAGAAGTCACGGGGGACCAGCCCCAGCATTTT.

The V and J genes are TRBV21-1 and TRBJ2-7; TRBD1 is the table's D call, not checked against the DNA. TRBV21-1 is deemed a pseudogene. The CDR3 loop spans 15 amino acids. CDR3 loop: CASSTNGTGDHEQYF. CDR3 sequence (DNA): TGTGCCAGCAGCACAAACGGGACAGGGGACCACGAGCAGTACTTC.

The chain uses TRBV10-1 and TRBJ1-2; 8 bases line up with TRBD1. The CDR3 contains 13 residues. The V gene end was trimmed by 3 bases and the J gene end by 9 bases; junction bases not matched to a gene: 6. In germline, CDR1 is WNHNN, CDR2 SYGVQD (reference sequence). This chain's CDR3 is CASSEGTGASYTF. CDR3 nucleotide sequence: TGCGCCAGCAGTGAAGGGACAGGTGCTAGCTACACCTTC.

The chain uses TRBV7-2 and TRBJ2-3; D tentatively reads TRBD1 or TRBD2 (6 bases each). V was shortened by 1 base and J by 2 bases, with 10 bases between the two germline ends. Germline V gene lookup returns CDR1 SGHTA and CDR2 FQGNSA. The CDR3 consists of 15 residues. The CDR3: CASSLDRGLTDTQYF. As DNA, the CDR3 is TGTGCCAGCAGCTTAGATCGGGGGCTCACAGATACGCAGTATTTT.

The chain links TRBV5-6 to TRBJ2-4; D is perhaps TRBD2 (5 bases). V was clipped by 0 bases and J by 5 bases, with 9 bases between them. The CDR3 runs to 14 residues. The germline V gene encodes CDR1 SGHDT and CDR2 YYEEEE. The CDR3 here is CASSLGVRENIQYF. The CDR3 DNA reads as TGTGCCAGCAGCTTGGGGGTGAGGGAAAACATTCAGTACTTC.